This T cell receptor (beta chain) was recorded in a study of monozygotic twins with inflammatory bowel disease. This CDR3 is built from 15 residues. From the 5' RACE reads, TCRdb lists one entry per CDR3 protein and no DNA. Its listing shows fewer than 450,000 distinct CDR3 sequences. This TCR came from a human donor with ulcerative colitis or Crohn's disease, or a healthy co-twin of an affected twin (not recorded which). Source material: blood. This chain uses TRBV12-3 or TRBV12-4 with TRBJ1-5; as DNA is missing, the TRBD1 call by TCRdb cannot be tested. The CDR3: CASRTGTGSNQPQHF.